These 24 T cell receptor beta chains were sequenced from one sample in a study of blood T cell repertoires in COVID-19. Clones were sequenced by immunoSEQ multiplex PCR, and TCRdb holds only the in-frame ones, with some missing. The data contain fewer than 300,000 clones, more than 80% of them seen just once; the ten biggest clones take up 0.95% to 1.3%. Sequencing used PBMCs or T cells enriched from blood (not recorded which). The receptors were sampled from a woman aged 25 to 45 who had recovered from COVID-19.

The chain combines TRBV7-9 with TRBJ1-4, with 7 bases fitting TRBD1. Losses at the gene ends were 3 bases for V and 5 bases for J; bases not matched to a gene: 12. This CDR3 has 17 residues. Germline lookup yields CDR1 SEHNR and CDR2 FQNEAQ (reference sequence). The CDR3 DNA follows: TGTGCCAGCAGCTTCGAAAGGGGGCCTGGCGGGAATGAAAAACTGTTTTTT. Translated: CASSFERGPGGNEKLFF.

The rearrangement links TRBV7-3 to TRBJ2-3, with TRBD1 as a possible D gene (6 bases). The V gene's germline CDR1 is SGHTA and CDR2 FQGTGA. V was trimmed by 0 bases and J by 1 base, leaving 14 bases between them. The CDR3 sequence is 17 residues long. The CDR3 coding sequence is TGTGCCAGCAGCTTAACGGGTACAGGGCTGGGCACAGATACGCAGTATTTT. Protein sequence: CASSLTGTGLGTDTQYF.

The CDR3: CASSDRTGRTSYNSPLHF. The CDR3 DNA reads as TGTGCCAGCAGCGATAGGACAGGGAGGACGTCCTATAATTCACCCCTCCACTTT. This chain connects TRBV7-2 to TRBJ1-6; 8 bases line up with TRBD1. The CDR3 length is 18 residues. Unmatched junction bases numbered 10, after V lost 5 bases and J lost 1 base. Germline V gives CDR1 SGHTA, CDR2 FQGNSA.

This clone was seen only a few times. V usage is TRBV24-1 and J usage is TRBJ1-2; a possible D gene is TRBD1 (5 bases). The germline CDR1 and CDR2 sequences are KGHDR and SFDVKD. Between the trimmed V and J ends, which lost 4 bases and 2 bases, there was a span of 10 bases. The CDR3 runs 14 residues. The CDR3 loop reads CATSDPDRNYGYTF. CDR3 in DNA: TGTGCCACCAGTGACCCCGACAGAAACTATGGCTACACCTTC.

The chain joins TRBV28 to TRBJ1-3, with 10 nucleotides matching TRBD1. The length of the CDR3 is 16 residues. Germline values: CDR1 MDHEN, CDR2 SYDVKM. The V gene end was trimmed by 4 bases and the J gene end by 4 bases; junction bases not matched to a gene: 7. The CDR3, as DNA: TGTGCCAGCAGTTCACCGGGACAGGGGTTCGGAAACACCATATATTTT. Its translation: CASSSPGQGFGNTIYF.

The CDR3 reads CASSRDKMNEQYF. The CDR3 coding sequence is TGTGCCAGCAGCCGGGACAAGATGAACGAGCAGTACTTC. The rearrangement uses TRBV6-2 or TRBV6-3 and TRBJ2-7; a weak D match, TRBD1 (6 bases). Germline CDR1 and CDR2: MNHEY and SVGEGT. The CDR3 sequence is 13 residues long. V lost 6 bases, J lost 5 bases, and 14 bases lay in between.

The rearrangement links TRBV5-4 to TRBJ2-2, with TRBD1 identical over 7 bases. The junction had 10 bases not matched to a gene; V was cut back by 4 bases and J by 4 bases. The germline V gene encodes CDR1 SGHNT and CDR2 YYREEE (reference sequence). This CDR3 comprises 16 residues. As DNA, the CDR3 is TGTGCCAGCAGCCACCGAGGGGGCGCGGTCACCGGGGAGCTGTTTTTT. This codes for CASSHRGGAVTGELFF.

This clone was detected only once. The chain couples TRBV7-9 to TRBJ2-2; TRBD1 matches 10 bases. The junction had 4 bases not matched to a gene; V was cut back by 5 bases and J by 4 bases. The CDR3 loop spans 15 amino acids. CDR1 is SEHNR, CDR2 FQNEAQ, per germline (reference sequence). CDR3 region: CASSLRDRGTGELFF. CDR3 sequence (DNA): TGTGCCAGCAGCCTCCGGGACAGGGGCACCGGGGAGCTGTTTTTT.

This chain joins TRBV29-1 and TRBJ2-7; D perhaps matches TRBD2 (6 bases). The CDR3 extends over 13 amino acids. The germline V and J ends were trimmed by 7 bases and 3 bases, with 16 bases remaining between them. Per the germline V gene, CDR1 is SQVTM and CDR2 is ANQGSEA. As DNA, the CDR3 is TGCAGCGGAGGTGGAGGGGTAAGCTACGAGCAGTACTTC. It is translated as CSGGGGVSYEQYF.

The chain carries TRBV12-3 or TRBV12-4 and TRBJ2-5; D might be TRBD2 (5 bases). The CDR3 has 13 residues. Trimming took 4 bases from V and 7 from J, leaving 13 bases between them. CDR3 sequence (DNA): TGTGCCAGCAGTTCCACCGGCGAGGGGACCCAGTACTTC. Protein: CASSSTGEGTQYF.

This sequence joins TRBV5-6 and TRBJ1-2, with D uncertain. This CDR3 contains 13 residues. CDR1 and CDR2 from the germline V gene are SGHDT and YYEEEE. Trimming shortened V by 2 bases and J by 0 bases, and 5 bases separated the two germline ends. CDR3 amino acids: CASSFGANYGYTF. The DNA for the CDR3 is TGTGCCAGCAGCTTCGGTGCTAACTATGGCTACACCTTC.

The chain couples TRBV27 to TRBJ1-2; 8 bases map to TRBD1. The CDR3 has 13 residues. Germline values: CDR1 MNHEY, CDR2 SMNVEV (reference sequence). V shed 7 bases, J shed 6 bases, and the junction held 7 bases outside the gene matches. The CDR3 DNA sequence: TGTGCCAGCAACCCGGGGACAGGTAATGGCTACACCTTC. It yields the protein CASNPGTGNGYTF.

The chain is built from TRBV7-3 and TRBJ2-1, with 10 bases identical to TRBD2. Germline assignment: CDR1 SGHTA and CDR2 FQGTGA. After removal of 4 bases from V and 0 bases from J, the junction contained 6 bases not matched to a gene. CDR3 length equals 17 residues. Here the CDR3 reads CASSSSGSVSSYNEQFF. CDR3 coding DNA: TGTGCCAGCAGCTCTAGCGGGAGCGTAAGCTCCTACAATGAGCAGTTCTTC.

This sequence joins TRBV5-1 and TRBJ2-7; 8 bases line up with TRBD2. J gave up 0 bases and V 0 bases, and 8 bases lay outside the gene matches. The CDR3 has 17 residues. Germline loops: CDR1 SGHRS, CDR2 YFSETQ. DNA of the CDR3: TGCGCCAGCAGCTTGGGGTCTGGGAGCGGGAGCTCCTACGAGCAGTACTTC. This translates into CASSLGSGSGSSYEQYF.

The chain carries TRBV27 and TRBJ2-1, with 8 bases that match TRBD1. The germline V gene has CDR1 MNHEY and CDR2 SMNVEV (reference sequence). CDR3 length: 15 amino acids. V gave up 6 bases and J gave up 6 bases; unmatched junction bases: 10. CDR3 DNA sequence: TGTGCCAGCAGCAGCGGACAGGGAAGGTCCAATGAGCAGTTCTTC. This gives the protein CASSSGQGRSNEQFF.

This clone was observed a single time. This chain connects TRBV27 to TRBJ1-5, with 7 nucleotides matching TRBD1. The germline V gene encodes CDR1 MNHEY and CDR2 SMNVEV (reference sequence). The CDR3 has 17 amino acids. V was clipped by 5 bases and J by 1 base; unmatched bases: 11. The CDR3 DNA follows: TGTGCCAGCAGTAAATACGGAGACAGGGAGAGCAATCAGCCCCAGCATTTT. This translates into CASSKYGDRESNQPQHF.

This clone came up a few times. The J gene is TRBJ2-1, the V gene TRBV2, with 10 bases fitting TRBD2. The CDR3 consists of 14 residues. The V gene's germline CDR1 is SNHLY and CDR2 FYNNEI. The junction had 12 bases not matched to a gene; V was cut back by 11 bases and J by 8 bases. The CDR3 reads CAGESGRVKDEQFF. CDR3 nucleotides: TGTGCCGGAGAAAGCGGGAGGGTTAAGGATGAGCAGTTCTTC.

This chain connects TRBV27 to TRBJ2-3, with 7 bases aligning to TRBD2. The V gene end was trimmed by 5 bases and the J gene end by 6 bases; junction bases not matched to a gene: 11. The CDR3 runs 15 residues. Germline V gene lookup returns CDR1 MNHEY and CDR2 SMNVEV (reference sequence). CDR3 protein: CASSVTSSGGDTQYF. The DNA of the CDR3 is TGTGCCAGCAGTGTGACTAGCTCAGGCGGGGATACGCAGTATTTT.

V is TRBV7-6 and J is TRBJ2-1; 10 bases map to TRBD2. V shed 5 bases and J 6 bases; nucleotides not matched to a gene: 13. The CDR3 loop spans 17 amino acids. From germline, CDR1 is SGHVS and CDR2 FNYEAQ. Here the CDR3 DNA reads TGTGCCAGCAGCCGCCCCAAGGAACTAGCGGGACTCAATGAGCAGTTCTTC. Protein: CASSRPKELAGLNEQFF. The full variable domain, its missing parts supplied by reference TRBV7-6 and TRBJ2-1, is GAGVSQSPRYKVTKRGQDVALRCDPISGHVSLYWYRQALGQGPEFLTYFNYEAQQDKSGLPNDRFSAERPEGSISTLTIQRTEQRDSAMYRCASSRPKELAGLNEQFFGPGTRLTVL.

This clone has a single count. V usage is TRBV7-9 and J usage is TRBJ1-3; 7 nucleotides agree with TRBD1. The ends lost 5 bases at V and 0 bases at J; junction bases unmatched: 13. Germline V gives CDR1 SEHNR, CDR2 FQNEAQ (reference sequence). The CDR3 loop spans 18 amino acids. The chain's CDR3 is CASSKGRDSLSSGNTIYF. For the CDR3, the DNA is TGTGCCAGCAGCAAAGGCCGGGACAGCCTATCCTCTGGAAACACCATATATTTT.

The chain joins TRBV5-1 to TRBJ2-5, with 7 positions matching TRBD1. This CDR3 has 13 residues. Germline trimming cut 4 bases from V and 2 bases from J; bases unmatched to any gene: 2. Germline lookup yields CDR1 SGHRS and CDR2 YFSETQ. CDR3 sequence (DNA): TGCGCCAGCAGCCCGGGACAGCAAGAGACCCAGTACTTC. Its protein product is CASSPGQQETQYF.

CDR3 DNA: TGTGCCAGCAGCTTGTCAGGGGTCAATCAGCCCCAGCATTTT. The encoded protein is CASSLSGVNQPQHF. The rearrangement links TRBV5-4 to TRBJ1-5, with D maybe TRBD1 (6 bases). Germline CDR1 and CDR2: SGHNT and YYREEE (reference sequence). This CDR3 has 14 residues. Trimming took off 1 base at V and 3 bases at J, with 8 bases between the two ends.

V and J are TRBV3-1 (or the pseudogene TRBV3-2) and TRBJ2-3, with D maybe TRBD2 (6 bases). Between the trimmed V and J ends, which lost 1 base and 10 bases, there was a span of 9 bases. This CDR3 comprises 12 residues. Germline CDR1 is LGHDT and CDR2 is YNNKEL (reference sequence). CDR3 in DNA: TGTGCCAGCAGCCAAGGTCCTAGCGCGCAGTATTTT. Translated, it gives CASSQGPSAQYF.

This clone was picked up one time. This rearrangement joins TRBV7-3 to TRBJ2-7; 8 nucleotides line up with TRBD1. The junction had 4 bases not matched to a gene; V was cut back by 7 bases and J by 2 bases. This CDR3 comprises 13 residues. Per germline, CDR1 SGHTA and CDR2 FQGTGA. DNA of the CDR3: TGTGCCAGCAAGGACAGGGAGGCCTACGAGCAGTACTTC. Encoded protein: CASKDREAYEQYF.